These T cell receptor beta chains were read from a single sample in a study of lymphopenia after photon versus proton radiotherapy. The method was immunoSEQ multiplex PCR; TCRdb's version includes in-frame clones alone and lacks a portion of them. Of about 25,000 clones listed, 80% to 90% are singletons. The material sequenced was peripheral blood, taken from a patient treated with photon-based radiotherapy. All receptors come from a middle-aged man with gastric cancer. Each CDR3 is given with its conserved first and last residue. Fields, in order: clone size, J gene, V gene, D gene, CDR3 DNA, CDR3 protein. D genes are given only for firm matches. Clone size, where shown, is once, few, many, or a class for clones that have expanded.

NA	TRBJ1-4	TRBV15	TRBD1	TGTGCCACCAGCAGGTCGCAGGGGGGGAGTGAAAAACTGTTTTTT	CATSRSQGGSEKLFF
NA	TRBJ2-3	TRBV9	NA	TGTGCCAGCAGCGTAGCGACCGCAGATACGCAGTATTTT	CASSVATADTQYF
NA	TRBJ2-7	TRBV2	NA	TGTGCCAGCAGAAAGGAGGGGTCCTCCTACGAGCAGTACTTC	CASRKEGSSYEQYF
NA	TRBJ2-7	TRBV29-1	NA	TGCAGTGTGCCGGGTTTCAGCTCCTACGAGCAGTACTTC	CSVPGFSSYEQYF
NA	TRBJ2-3	TRBV9	NA	TGTGCCAGCAGCCCGGACCCCGACACAGATACGCAGTATTTT	CASSPDPDTDTQYF
NA	TRBJ2-7	TRBV18	NA	TGTGCCAGCTCACCGACAGTCTACGAGCAGTACTTC	CASSPTVYEQYF
once	TRBJ2-2	TRBV19	TRBD2	TGTGCCAGTCTCCCCGGGACTAGCGGGGGGCGCGGGGAGCTGTTTTTT	CASLPGTSGGRGELFF
NA	TRBJ1-2	TRBV9	NA	TGTGCCAGCAGTCTCGACGGGTATGGCTACACCTTC	CASSLDGYGYTF
NA	TRBJ1-5	TRBV6-5	NA	TGTGCCAGCAGTTACCCGTTTTGTACTCAGCCCCAGCATTTT	CASSYPFCTQPQHF
NA	TRBJ2-7	TRBV6-1	NA	TGTGCCAGCAGTGTACCCTCCTACGAGCAGTACTTC	CASSVPSYEQYF
NA	TRBJ2-5	TRBV7-8	TRBD1	TGTGCCAGCAGCACAAGGGACAGGACTAATGAGACCCAGTACTTC	CASSTRDRTNETQYF
NA	TRBJ2-7	TRBV2	NA	TGTGCCAGCAGGGGAAGGGGACTGATGTCCTACGAGCAGTACTTC	CASRGRGLMSYEQYF
NA	TRBJ2-1	TRBV6-5	TRBD2	TGTGCCAGCAGGCCCTTTAGCGGGGGGGACAATGAGCAGTTCTTC	CASRPFSGGDNEQFF
NA	TRBJ2-5	TRBV7-9	TRBD2	TGTGCCAGCAGCTTAGCGCTGACTAGCGTGAAAGAGACCCAGTACTTC	CASSLALTSVKETQYF
NA	TRBJ2-6	TRBV12-1	NA	TGTGCCAGCAGCTCCTCGGGGCTAGCGGGGACCGGGGCCAACGTCCTGACTTTC	CASSSSGLAGTGANVLTF
NA	TRBJ2-3	TRBV18	TRBD1	TGTGCCAGCTCACCGGGACAGAGACACACAGATACGCAGTATTTT	CASSPGQRHTDTQYF
NA	TRBJ1-1	TRBV20-1	NA	TGCAGTGCTAGTTCACGAACTGAAGCTTTCTTT	CSASSRTEAFF
NA	TRBJ2-3	TRBV5-1	TRBD2	TGCGCCAGCAGCCGGGGGGACTTGAAACAGGCAGATACGCAGTATTTT	CASSRGDLKQADTQYF
NA	TRBJ2-1	TRBV4-3	TRBD1	TGCGCCAGCAGCCAAGATAGGACAGGGGACCACGACTACAATGAGCAGTTCTTC	CASSQDRTGDHDYNEQFF
once	TRBJ1-5	TRBV12-5	NA	TGTGCTAGTGGCCCGGGGGGGGGCCCTAATCAGCCCCAGCATTTT	CASGPGGGPNQPQHF
once	TRBJ2-7	TRBV18	TRBD2	TGTGCCAGCTCACCGTTAGCGGGGGATGCCTCCTACGAGCAGTACTTC	CASSPLAGDASYEQYF
few	TRBJ1-5	TRBV10-3	NA	TGTGCCGCACGGGGACAATATAGCAATCAGCCCCAGCATTTT	CAARGQYSNQPQHF
NA	TRBJ1-5	TRBV2	NA	TGTGCCAGCAGCTCTCCTCTCCGGACCCTTAGCAATCAGCCCCAGCATTTT	CASSSPLRTLSNQPQHF
NA	TRBJ2-3	TRBV18	NA	TGTGCCAGCTCAGGAGGACCGTACACAGATACGCAGTATTTT	CASSGGPYTDTQYF
NA	TRBJ2-2	TRBV27	TRBD1	TGTGCCAGCAGTTCCCGGGACAGGGGGCGCCCCGGGGAGCTGTTTTTT	CASSSRDRGRPGELFF
NA	TRBJ1-5	TRBV2	NA	TGTGCCAGCAAGGGCAGGGTTAATCAGCCCCAGCATTTT	CASKGRVNQPQHF
NA	TRBJ1-2	TRBV4-1	TRBD1	TGCGCCAGCAGCCAAGAAGGGACAGGAGCCGCCGGTGGCTACACCTTC	CASSQEGTGAAGGYTF
NA	TRBJ2-3	TRBV19	NA	TGTGCCAGTAGCACCACCGTGGGGCGGGGTACGCAGTATTTT	CASSTTVGRGTQYF
once	TRBJ2-6	TRBV7-2	TRBD2	TGTGCCAGCAGCTCCCCGGGACTAGCGGGGGGTGGTGGGGCCAACGTCCTGACTTTC	CASSSPGLAGGGGANVLTF
NA	TRBJ2-1	TRBV11-2	NA	TGTGCCAGCAGCACACAGGGACCGGGGTTCTTC	CASSTQGPGFF
NA	TRBJ1-6	TRBV14	NA	TGTGCCAGCAGCCAAGTTGGCCAGCCCCATTCACCCCTCCACTTT	CASSQVGQPHSPLHF
few	TRBJ1-5	TRBV19	TRBD1	TGTGCCAGTAGCACCACAGGGGCTAATCAGCCCCAGCATTTT	CASSTTGANQPQHF
NA	TRBJ2-1	TRBV10-2	TRBD2	TGCGCCAGCGCGAGACTAGCGGGGGGGGCGGGCTATGAGCAGTTCTTC	CASARLAGGAGYEQFF
once	TRBJ1-6	TRBV11-2	NA	TGTGCCAGCAGCTTAGGGTCCGGTAATTCACCCCTCCACTTT	CASSLGSGNSPLHF
NA	TRBJ1-2	TRBV30	NA	TGTGCCTGGAACAGGGCCAACTATGGCTACACCTTC	CAWNRANYGYTF
NA	TRBJ1-3	TRBV6-1	TRBD1	TGTGCCAGCAGTTGGGACAGAACGACTGGAAACACCATATATTTT	CASSWDRTTGNTIYF
NA	TRBJ1-5	TRBV30	NA	TGTGCCTGGAGTAGGGATGGTCAGCCCCAGCATTTT	CAWSRDGQPQHF
NA	TRBJ2-7	TRBV4-3	NA	TGCGCCAGCAGCCAAGATATTGGCCAGTACTTC	CASSQDIGQYF
once	TRBJ1-1	TRBV19	NA	TGTGCCAGTAGTATAGGGACAGCTAACCGGGGAGCTTTCTTT	CASSIGTANRGAFF
NA	TRBJ1-1	TRBV27	NA	TGTGCCAGCAGTTTAATGGGGGGGACTGAAGCTTTCTTT	CASSLMGGTEAFF
once	TRBJ2-2	TRBV5-6	NA	TGTGCCAGCAGCTCCTGGGGGCGGGAGCTGTTTTTT	CASSSWGRELFF
NA	TRBJ1-5	TRBV6-5	NA	TGTGCCAGCAGCCCCGGGACAATAAGCAATCAGCCCCAGCATTTT	CASSPGTISNQPQHF
hyperexpanded	TRBJ2-2	TRBV7-9	TRBD1	TGTGCCAGCAGCTTCAGGACAGGCGTGAACACCGGGGAGCTGTTTTTT	CASSFRTGVNTGELFF
NA	TRBJ2-7	TRBV10-1	NA	TGCGCCAGCAGTGAGTCAATGGGCGAGCAGTACTTC	CASSESMGEQYF
NA	TRBJ1-2	TRBV5-6	NA	TGTGCCACTCACCAAGGAAGATATGTTGGCTACACCTTC	CATHQGRYVGYTF
NA	TRBJ1-2	TRBV11-2	TRBD1	TGTGCCAGCAGCTTAGATACAGGGGGGATTTATGGCTACACCTTC	CASSLDTGGIYGYTF
NA	TRBJ1-1	TRBV21-1	NA	TGTGCCAGCAGCACAACCGGGACAGGGCTCCTCACTGAAGCTTTCTTT	CASSTTGTGLLTEAFF
once	TRBJ2-2	TRBV27	NA	TGTGCCAGCAGGCGGGACACCCACACCGGGGAGCTGTTTTTT	CASRRDTHTGELFF
NA	TRBJ2-6	TRBV18	NA	TGTGCCAGCTCAGCACATTTACAAAGTCGGGCCAACGTCCTGACTTTC	CASSAHLQSRANVLTF